Listed here are 9 T cell receptor beta chains from one sample, sequenced in a study of blood T cell repertoires in COVID-19. Produced via immunoSEQ multiplex PCR; TCRdb's table is partial and in-frame only. The table lists about 220,000 clones, more than 65% of them singletons, with around 3.3% in the top ten. Sample: peripheral blood. The receptors were sampled from a woman of 80 years or more with acute or convalescent COVID-19.

The chain links TRBV14 to TRBJ1-6; D remains unclear. V was trimmed by 0 bases and J by 7 bases, leaving 10 bases between them. The V gene's germline CDR1 is SGHDN and CDR2 FVKESK. The CDR3 has 15 residues. CDR3 sequence (DNA): TGTGCCAGCAGCCAAGATCCGTCAGCGAATTCACCCCTCCACTTT. This codes for CASSQDPSANSPLHF.

V is TRBV19 and J is TRBJ2-2; TRBD2 matches at 11 bases. Germline assignment: CDR1 LNHDA and CDR2 SQIVND (reference sequence). This CDR3 spans 16 amino acids. J lost 1 base, V lost 6 bases, and 4 bases had no gene match. The CDR3 loop reads CASRLLAGENTGELFF. The CDR3 DNA sequence: TGTGCCAGTAGGCTACTAGCGGGAGAGAACACCGGGGAGCTGTTTTTT.

This clone was detected once. The genes are TRBV27 and TRBJ1-5, with 8 bases fitting TRBD1. The CDR3 is 17 residues long. Germline V gene lookup returns CDR1 MNHEY and CDR2 SMNVEV (reference sequence). The V gene end was trimmed by 6 bases and the J gene end by 6 bases; junction bases not matched to a gene: 16. The chain's CDR3 is CASSPPGQETPGQPQHF. The CDR3 region has the DNA TGTGCCAGCAGCCCCCCGGGACAGGAGACTCCCGGTCAGCCCCAGCATTTT.

This chain links TRBV7-3 with TRBJ2-3, with 10 bases lining up with TRBD2. V lost 5 bases and J lost 5; bases outside the gene matches: 4. Per germline, CDR1 SGHTA and CDR2 FQGTGA. The CDR3 is made up of 14 amino acids. CDR3 region: CASSLAGDRDTQYF. The CDR3 DNA follows: TGTGCCAGCAGCCTAGCGGGGGACCGAGATACGCAGTATTTT.

The V gene is TRBV19, the J gene TRBJ1-5; unclear D gene. Looked up from germline, CDR1 is LNHDA and CDR2 is SQIVND (reference sequence). CDR3 size: 14 residues. V was pared by 0 bases and J by 4 bases, with 7 bases between. CDR3 sequence reads: CASSIEQTNQPQHF. For the CDR3, the DNA is TGTGCCAGTAGTATAGAGCAGACTAATCAGCCCCAGCATTTT.

The chain recombines TRBV27 with TRBJ1-1; TRBD1 is a possible D gene (5 bases). Germline V gene lookup returns CDR1 MNHEY and CDR2 SMNVEV (reference sequence). The CDR3 has 13 residues. V was clipped by 8 bases and J by 7 bases, with 17 bases between them. CDR3 DNA: TGTGCCAGCGTGCCGTGGGGGGTGGGTGAAGCTTTCTTT. The encoded protein is CASVPWGVGEAFF.

This clone has just a few counts. V gene TRBV5-6 combines with J gene TRBJ2-1, with TRBD1 matching over 9 bases. The CDR3 is made up of 14 amino acids. V lost 4 bases and J lost 6; bases outside the gene matches: 5. Germline CDR1 and CDR2: SGHDT and YYEEEE. The chain's CDR3 is CASSEPGQGNEQFF. The DNA of the CDR3 is TGTGCCAGCAGCGAACCGGGACAGGGCAATGAGCAGTTCTTC.

The chain uses TRBV24-1 and TRBJ1-2; TRBD1 agrees at 7 bases. V was pared by 3 bases and J by 5 bases, with 5 bases of the junction left unmatched. This CDR3 region has 14 residues. Germline CDR1 is KGHDR and CDR2 is SFDVKD. The CDR3 DNA reads TGTGCCACCAGTGATCCCGGGACAGCTTATGGCTACACCTTC. Translating it yields CATSDPGTAYGYTF.

The V call is TRBV7-2, the J call TRBJ2-2; perhaps TRBD1 as D (6 bases). Trimming shortened V by 2 bases and J by 4 bases, and 11 bases separated the two germline ends. Germline CDR1 is SGHTA and CDR2 is FQGNSA. The CDR3 contains 15 residues. Here the CDR3 reads CASSLTGPATGELFF. CDR3 nucleotides: TGTGCCAGCAGCTTAACAGGGCCTGCCACCGGGGAGCTGTTTTTT.